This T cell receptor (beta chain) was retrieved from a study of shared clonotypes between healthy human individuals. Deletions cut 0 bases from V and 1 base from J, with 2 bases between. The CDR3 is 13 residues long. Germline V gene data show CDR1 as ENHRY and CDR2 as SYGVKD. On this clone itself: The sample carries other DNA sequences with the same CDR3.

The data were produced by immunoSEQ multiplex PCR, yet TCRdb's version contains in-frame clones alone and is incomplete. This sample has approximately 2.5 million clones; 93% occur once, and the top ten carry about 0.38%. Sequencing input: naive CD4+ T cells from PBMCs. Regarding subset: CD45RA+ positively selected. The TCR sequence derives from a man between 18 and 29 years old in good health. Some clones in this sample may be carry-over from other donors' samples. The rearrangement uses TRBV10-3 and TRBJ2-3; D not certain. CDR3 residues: CAISESGTDTQYF. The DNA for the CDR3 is TGTGCCATCAGTGAGTCGGGCACAGATACGCAGTATTTT.